The T cell receptor beta chain under discussion was sequenced for a study of blood T cell repertoires in COVID-19. Turning to the study itself: Acute and convalescent COVID-19 specimens originated in the United States, Italy and Spain. In each case, the material was cDNA or gDNA derived from T cells, B-cell-depleted T cells, or PBMCs.

Trimming stripped 4 bases from V and 6 bases from J, with 11 bases between. The V gene's germline CDR1 is SGHDN and CDR2 FVKESK. The CDR3 spans 13 residues. As processed by the authors: Nucleated cell number was recorded as an estimate derived from reference gene primer amplification. The data were produced by immunoSEQ multiplex PCR, yet TCRdb's version contains in-frame clones alone and is incomplete. That table gives V, J and clone size, and the DNA gave D and trimming. The profile shows about 210,000 clones, 92% of them singletons. The TCR originated in a young man with acute or convalescent COVID-19. The V and J genes are TRBV14 and TRBJ2-3; maybe TRBD2 (5 bases). The sample comprised peripheral blood. The CDR3 DNA reads as TGTGCCAGCAGCCTCCAGGACTTGGATACGCAGTATTTT. This gives the protein CASSLQDLDTQYF.